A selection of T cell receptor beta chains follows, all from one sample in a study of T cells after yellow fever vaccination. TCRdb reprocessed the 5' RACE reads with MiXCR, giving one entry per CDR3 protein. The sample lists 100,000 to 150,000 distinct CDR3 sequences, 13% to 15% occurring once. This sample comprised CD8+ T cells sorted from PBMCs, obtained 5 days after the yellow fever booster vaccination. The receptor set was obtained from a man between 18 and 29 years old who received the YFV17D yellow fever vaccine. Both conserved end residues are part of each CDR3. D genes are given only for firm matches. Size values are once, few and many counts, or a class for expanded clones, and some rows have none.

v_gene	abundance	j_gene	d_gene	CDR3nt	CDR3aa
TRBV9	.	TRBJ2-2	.	TGTGCCAGCAGTTCCCGCTCGGGGGATTGGGACACCGGGGAGCTGTTTTTT	CASSSRSGDWDTGELFF
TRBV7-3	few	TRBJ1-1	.	TGTGCCAGCAGCCGGGTCCCCTTGACCTTAAAAGAGAGGACTGAAGCTTTCTTT	CASSRVPLTLKERTEAFF
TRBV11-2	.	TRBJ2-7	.	TGTGCCAGCAGTACCGAAAGAAGCCTTCTGGTCGAGCAGTACTTC	CASSTERSLLVEQYF
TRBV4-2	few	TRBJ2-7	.	TGTGCCAGCAGCCAAGAGATAGCGGAGTACTACGAGCAGTACTTC	CASSQEIAEYYEQYF
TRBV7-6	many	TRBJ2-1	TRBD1	TGTGCCAGCAGCTTAAGACAGGGCACTTACAATGAGCAGTTCTTC	CASSLRQGTYNEQFF
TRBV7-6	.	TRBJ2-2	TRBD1	TGTGCCAGCAGCTTAGGCCCGGGACAGGGGGACACCGGGGAGCTGTTTTTT	CASSLGPGQGDTGELFF
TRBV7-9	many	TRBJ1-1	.	TGTGCCAGCAGCCGTACAGGGAACACTGAAGCTTTCTTT	CASSRTGNTEAFF
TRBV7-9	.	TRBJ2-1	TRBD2	TGTGCCAGCAGCCCGGTGGGGGGACTAGCGGGTTATGAGCAGTTCTTC	CASSPVGGLAGYEQFF
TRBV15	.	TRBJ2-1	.	TGTGCCACCAGCAGAGATCCAGATAGCTCCTACAATGAGCAGTTCTTC	CATSRDPDSSYNEQFF
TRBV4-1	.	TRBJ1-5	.	TGCGCCAGCAGCCAAGACTCGGGGCCCAATCAGCCCCAGCATTTT	CASSQDSGPNQPQHF
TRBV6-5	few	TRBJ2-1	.	TGTGCCAGCAGTTACTCGGGGCTAGCGAGGAGCTCCTACAATGAGCAGTTCTTC	CASSYSGLARSSYNEQFF
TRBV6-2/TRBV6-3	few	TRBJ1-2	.	TGTGCCAGCAGTTACCTGGGACACCTCTTTGGCTACACCTTC	CASSYLGHLFGYTF
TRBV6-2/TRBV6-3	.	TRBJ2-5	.	TGTGCCAGCAGTTTGCCTGAAGTGGCTAAGGAGACCCAGTACTTC	CASSLPEVAKETQYF
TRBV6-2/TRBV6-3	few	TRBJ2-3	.	TGTGCCAGCAATAATTGGGACGATACGCAGTATTTT	CASNNWDDTQYF
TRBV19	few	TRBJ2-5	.	TGTGCCAGTAGTACCCTGGGCAGGGGAAGAGAGACCCAGTACTTC	CASSTLGRGRETQYF
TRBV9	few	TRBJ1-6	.	TGTGCCAGCAGCGAAATGGGGGGCAGGCCTGGACCCCTCCACTTT	CASSEMGGRPGPLHF
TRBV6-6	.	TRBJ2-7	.	TGTGCCAGCGGGGCGGCCTACGAGCAGTACTTC	CASGAAYEQYF
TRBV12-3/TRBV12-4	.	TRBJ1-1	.	TGTGCCAGCAGTTTTTTCGGGGCAAGCACTGAAGCTTTCTTT	CASSFFGASTEAFF
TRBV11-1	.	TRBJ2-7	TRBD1	TGTGCCAGCAGCGTCGGGACAGGGGGGTCCTACGAGCAGTACTTC	CASSVGTGGSYEQYF
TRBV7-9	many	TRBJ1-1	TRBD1	TGTGCCAGCAGCGCGTCCCGGGACAGGCCGGCAAGGGGCACTGAAGCTTTCTTT	CASSASRDRPARGTEAFF
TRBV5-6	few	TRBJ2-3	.	TGTGCCAGCAGCTTGGCCGGGGCGGGGTGGACAGATACGCAGTATTTT	CASSLAGAGWTDTQYF
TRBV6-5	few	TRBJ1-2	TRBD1	TGTGCCAGCAGTTTTTGGACAGGGGGCGCTTTCTCTGGCTACACCTTC	CASSFWTGGAFSGYTF
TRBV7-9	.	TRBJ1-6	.	TGTGCCAGCAGCTTAACTACAGGAAATTCACCCCTCCACTTT	CASSLTTGNSPLHF
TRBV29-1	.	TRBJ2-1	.	TGCAGCGTCGCTGGACAGAGAGCCTACAATGAGCAGTTCTTC	CSVAGQRAYNEQFF
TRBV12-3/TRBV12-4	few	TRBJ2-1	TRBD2	TGTGCCAGCAGTTTAGGGCCCTCTGCGGGGGGGGAGTTCTTC	CASSLGPSAGGEFF
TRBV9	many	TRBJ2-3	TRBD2	TGTGCCAGCAGCGCCAGACTAGCGGGGGGCCAAATTACAGATACGCAGTATTTT	CASSARLAGGQITDTQYF
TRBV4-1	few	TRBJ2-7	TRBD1	TGCGCCAGCAGCCCAGTGGGACAGCCCTACGAGCAGTACTTC	CASSPVGQPYEQYF
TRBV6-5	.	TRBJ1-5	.	TGTGCCAGTACGAAACGGGGGAGTAATCAGCCCCAGCATTTT	CASTKRGSNQPQHF
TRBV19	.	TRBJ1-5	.	TGTGCCAGTAGTATCCCGACGGTGGATCAGCCCCAGCATTTT	CASSIPTVDQPQHF
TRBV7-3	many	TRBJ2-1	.	TGTGCCAGCAGCTCAGGGGGGATGGGGAGCTCCTACAATGAGCAGTTCTTC	CASSSGGMGSSYNEQFF
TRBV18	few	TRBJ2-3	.	TGTGCCAGCTCATCAGAGGATACGCAGTATTTT	CASSSEDTQYF
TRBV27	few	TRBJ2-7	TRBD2	TGTGCCAGCAGTATGACTAGCGGGGTGAAAGAGCAGTACTTC	CASSMTSGVKEQYF
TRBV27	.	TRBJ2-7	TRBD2	TGTGCCAGCAGTTCATTAGCGGGGGAGGTGACCTACGAGCAGTACTTC	CASSSLAGEVTYEQYF
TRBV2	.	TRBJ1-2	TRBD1	TGTGCCAGCAGTGAATACAGGACAGGCCAGAGAAATGGCTACACCTTC	CASSEYRTGQRNGYTF
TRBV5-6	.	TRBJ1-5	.	TGTGCCAGCAGCTTCGAAGGGCCTAATCAGCCCCAGCATTTT	CASSFEGPNQPQHF
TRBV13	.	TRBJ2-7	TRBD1	TGTGCCAGCAGCTTAGCGCGCTTCACAGGGGGCTACGAGCAGTACTTC	CASSLARFTGGYEQYF
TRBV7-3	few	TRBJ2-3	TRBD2	TGTGCCAGCAGCACCACCCCCGGACTAGCGGGGATCACAGATACGCAGTATTTT	CASSTTPGLAGITDTQYF
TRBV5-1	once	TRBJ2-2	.	TGCGCCATGGGCTCCGGTGGGGGCGGCGGGGAGCTGCTTTTT	CAMGSGGGGGELLF
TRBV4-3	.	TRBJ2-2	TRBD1	TGCGCCAGCAGCCAAGGACAGGGGGCGAAGGCCGGGGAGCTGTTTTTT	CASSQGQGAKAGELFF
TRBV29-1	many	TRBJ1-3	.	TGCAGCGTCAGGGCGATCTCTGGAAACACCATATATTTT	CSVRAISGNTIYF
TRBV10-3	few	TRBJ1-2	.	TGTGCCGGGAGAGGCGGGAACTATGGCTACACCTTC	CAGRGGNYGYTF
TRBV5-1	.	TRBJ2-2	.	TGCGCCAGCAGGGCGACCGCCGGGGAGCTGTTTTTT	CASRATAGELFF
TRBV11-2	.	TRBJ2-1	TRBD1	TGTGCCAGCAGCTTAGTCAGCCACACAGGGGCCAATGAGCAGTTCTTC	CASSLVSHTGANEQFF
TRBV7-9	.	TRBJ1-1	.	TGTGCCAGCAGCTTAGCTACTGGGACTGAAGCTTTCTTT	CASSLATGTEAFF
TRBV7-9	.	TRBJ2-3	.	TGTGCCAGCAGCTTAGCGCGTGTAGGGACTCCCATGCTTAGCACAGATACGCAGTATTTT	CASSLARVGTPMLSTDTQYF
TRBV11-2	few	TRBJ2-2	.	TGTGCCAGCCAATCCGCCGGGGAGCTGTTTTTT	CASQSAGELFF
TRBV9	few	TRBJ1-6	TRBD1	TGTGCCAGCAGCGGGCCACAGGGGTTTTCACCCCTCCACTTT	CASSGPQGFSPLHF
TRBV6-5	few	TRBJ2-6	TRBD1	TGTGCCAGCAGTTACTACGGACAGGCTGGGGCCAACGTCCTGACTTTC	CASSYYGQAGANVLTF
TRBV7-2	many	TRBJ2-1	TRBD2	TGTGCCAGCCGATTGCTCAGCGGGGGGCAGGATGAGCAGTTCTTC	CASRLLSGGQDEQFF
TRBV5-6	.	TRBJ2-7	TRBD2	TGTGCCAGCAGCTTGACTAGCGGGGTGTACGAGCAGTACTTC	CASSLTSGVYEQYF
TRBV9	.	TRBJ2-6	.	TGTGCCAGCAGCGTAACCGGGGGGCCCTCTGGGGCCAACGTCCTGACTTTC	CASSVTGGPSGANVLTF
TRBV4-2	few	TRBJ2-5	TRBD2	TGTGCCAGCAGCCAAGACCTAGCGGGGGCGATACAAGAGACCCAGTACTTC	CASSQDLAGAIQETQYF
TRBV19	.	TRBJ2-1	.	TGTGCCAGTAGTATAGAGGGACTCTCCTACAATGAGCAGTTCTTC	CASSIEGLSYNEQFF
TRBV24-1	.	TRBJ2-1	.	TGTGCCACCAGTCAGGCCTCCTACAATGAGCAGTTCTTC	CATSQASYNEQFF
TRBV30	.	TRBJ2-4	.	TGTGCCTGGAGTAGGGGAGACATTCAGTACTTC	CAWSRGDIQYF
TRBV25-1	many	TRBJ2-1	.	TGTGCCAGCAGTGAATATATCGGGGACTCCTACAATGAGCAGTTCTTC	CASSEYIGDSYNEQFF
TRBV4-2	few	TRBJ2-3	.	TGTGCCAGCAGCCTCGGAGTACGGGTGGGCACAGATACGCAGTATTTT	CASSLGVRVGTDTQYF
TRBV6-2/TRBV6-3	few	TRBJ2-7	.	TGTGCCTCCGGGGGCGGCAACTACGAGCAGTACTTC	CASGGGNYEQYF
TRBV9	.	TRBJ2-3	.	TGTGCCAGCAGCGTAGGGGATTACGCAGATACGCAGTATTTT	CASSVGDYADTQYF
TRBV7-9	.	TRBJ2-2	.	TGTGCCAGCAGCTCACCGGGACATGTCGCGAACACCGGGGAGCTGTTTTTT	CASSSPGHVANTGELFF